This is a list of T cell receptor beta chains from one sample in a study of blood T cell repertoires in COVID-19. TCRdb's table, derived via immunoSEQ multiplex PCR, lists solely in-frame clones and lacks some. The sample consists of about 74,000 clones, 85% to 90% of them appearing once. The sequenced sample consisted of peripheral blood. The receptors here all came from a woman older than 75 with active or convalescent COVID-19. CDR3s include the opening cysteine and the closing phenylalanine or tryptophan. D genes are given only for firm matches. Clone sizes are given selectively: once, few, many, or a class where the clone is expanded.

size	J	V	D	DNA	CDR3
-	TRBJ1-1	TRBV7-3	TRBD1	TGTGCCAGCAGCATCGGACAGGGCAACACTGAAGCTTTCTTT	CASSIGQGNTEAFF
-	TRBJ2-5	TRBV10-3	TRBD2	TGTGCCATCGCACTAGCGACGGCCAGGGAGACCCAGTACTTC	CAIALATARETQYF
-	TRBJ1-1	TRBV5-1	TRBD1	TGCGCCAGCAGCTCCCAGGGGGCCACTGAAGCTTTCTTT	CASSSQGATEAFF
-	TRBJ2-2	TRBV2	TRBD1	TGTGCCAGCAGTGGGGTAACAGGGGGAACGAACACCGGGGAGCTGTTTTTT	CASSGVTGGTNTGELFF
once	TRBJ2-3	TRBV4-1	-	TGCGCCAGCAGCCAAGGGACATTCACAGATACGCAGTATTTT	CASSQGTFTDTQYF
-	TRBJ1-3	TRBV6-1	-	TGTGCCAGCAGTGAAGAAAAAGGGGGTCTGCGTAGGGGAAACACCATATATTTT	CASSEEKGGLRRGNTIYF
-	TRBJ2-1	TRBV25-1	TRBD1	TGTGCCAGCAGTGAGACAGGGTGGAGCAATGAGCAGTTCTTC	CASSETGWSNEQFF
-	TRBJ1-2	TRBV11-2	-	TGTGCCAGCAGCGCCTCGGCGGCTAACTATGGCTACACCTTC	CASSASAANYGYTF
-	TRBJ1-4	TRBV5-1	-	TGCGCCAGCAGCTCCAGGGGCACTAATGAAAAACTGTTTTTT	CASSSRGTNEKLFF
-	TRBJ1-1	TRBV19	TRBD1	TGTGCCAGTAGTATAGATAGGGGGACAGGGAAGAGGGCTGAAGCTTTCTTT	CASSIDRGTGKRAEAFF